This TCR beta chain was retrieved from a study of blood T cell repertoires in COVID-19. Study overall: Sites across the United States, Italy and Spain contributed samples from acute and convalescent COVID-19.

Original data processing: Using reference gene primer amplification, nucleated cell counts were estimated. Libraries were prepared by immunoSEQ multiplex PCR; TCRdb keeps only in-frame clonotypes and omits some of them. The V and J calls and clone size come from that table; D and trimming were worked out from the DNA. The sample lists about 310,000 clones, 85% to 90% occurring once. Germline CDR1 reads SGHVS; CDR2 reads FQNEAQ. The length of the CDR3 is 22 residues. Losses at the gene ends were 1 base for V and 6 bases for J; bases not matched to a gene: 19. This TCR was recovered from a woman aged 30 to 39 with COVID-19, enrolled during active disease. Sequenced material: peripheral blood. The gene calls are TRBV7-8 and TRBJ2-1, with 15 bases matching TRBD2. CDR3 nucleotides: TGTGCCAGCAGCTTAGAGTGGATTGTAGGGACTAGCGGGAGGTCCGGGGGCAATGAGCAGTTCTTC. Amino acids: CASSLEWIVGTSGRSGGNEQFF. The full variable domain, completed using reference TRBV7-8 and TRBJ2-1, is GAGVSQSPRYKVAKRGQDVALRCDPISGHVSLFWYQQALGQGPEFLTYFQNEAQLDKSGLPSDRFFAERPEGSVSTLKIQRTQQEDSAVYLCASSLEWIVGTSGRSGGNEQFFGPGTRLTVL.